The 23 T cell receptor beta chains reported below all come from one sample, sequenced in a study of beta chain features in type 1 diabetes. Investigators reverse transcribed all isolated RNA, so they sequenced expressed TCRB transcripts. TCRdb keeps only in-frame clones here, not all; method: immunoSEQ multiplex PCR. The sample carries 300,000 to 350,000 clones, less than 10% recorded once. The sample taken for sequencing was central memory CD4+ T cells from blood. These receptors came from a woman in her late teens or twenties in good health.

The rearrangement uses TRBV29-1 and TRBJ2-1, with unresolved D. This CDR3 spans 13 amino acids. CDR1 and CDR2 (germline): SQVTM, ANQGSEA. Trimming shortened V by 5 bases and J by 0 bases, and 8 bases separated the two germline ends. CDR3 loop: CSVTNSSYNEQFF. Written as DNA, the CDR3 is TGCAGCGTTACGAATAGCTCCTACAATGAGCAGTTCTTC.

This CDR3 reads CASRLPGSGRGGEQFF. The CDR3 coding sequence is TGTGCCAGCAGGCTTCCGGGTAGCGGGAGGGGCGGTGAGCAGTTCTTC. The J gene is TRBJ2-1, the V gene TRBV5-6, with 11 bases fitting TRBD2. CDR1 and CDR2 from the germline V gene are SGHDT and YYEEEE. The junction had 13 bases not matched to a gene; V was cut back by 5 bases and J by 9 bases. The CDR3 is made up of 16 amino acids.

The chain joins TRBV6-5 to TRBJ1-3; possibly TRBD1 for D (6 bases). The length of the CDR3 is 14 residues. From germline, CDR1 is MNHEY and CDR2 SVGAGI. V lost 7 bases, J lost 1 base, and 11 bases lay in between. The CDR3 sequence: CASTNRESGNTIYF. The DNA for the CDR3 is TGTGCCAGCACCAACAGGGAATCTGGAAACACCATATATTTT.

This sequence joins TRBV5-4 and TRBJ1-1; TRBD1 aligns across 7 bases. Germline-derived CDR1 and CDR2 are SGHNT and YYREEE (reference sequence). V trimming: 2 bases; J trimming: 3 bases; junction bases outside the gene matches: 1. This CDR3 comprises 13 residues. The CDR3 sequence: CASSFDRDTEAFF. Written as DNA, the CDR3 is TGTGCCAGCAGCTTTGACAGGGACACTGAAGCTTTCTTT.

This clone was counted a few times. The J gene is TRBJ2-2, the V gene TRBV7-3; D may be TRBD1 (6 bases). Germline CDR1 and CDR2: SGHTA and FQGTGA. CDR3 length equals 15 residues. V was trimmed by 5 bases and J by 6 bases, leaving 16 bases between them. DNA of the CDR3: TGTGCCAGCAGCGCATCCCGACAGGATGCCGGGGAGCTGTTTTTT. This gives the protein CASSASRQDAGELFF.

This chain connects TRBV6-1 to TRBJ1-2, with D possibly TRBD1 on 5 matching bases. The CDR3 totals 14 residues. CDR1 is MNHNS, CDR2 SASEGT, per germline. Trimming shortened V by 2 bases and J by 8 bases, and 15 bases separated the two germline ends. DNA for the CDR3: TGTGCCAGCAGTGAATGGCAGGGCGTTGGCGGCTACACCTTC. This translates into CASSEWQGVGGYTF.

The genes are TRBV12-5 and TRBJ2-3; possibly TRBD1 or TRBD2 for D (6 bases each). This CDR3 contains 15 residues. V dropped 3 bases and J dropped 0 bases, with 10 bases sitting between them. CDR1 and CDR2 (germline): LGHNT, FRNRAP. CDR3 DNA: TGTGCTAGTGGTTTAGGGGGGTCTAGCACAGATACGCAGTATTTT. The encoded protein is CASGLGGSSTDTQYF.

In its sample, this clone was seen a few times. The rearrangement uses TRBV28 and TRBJ2-5; 9 nucleotides match TRBD2. The junction had 1 base not matched to a gene; V was cut back by 0 bases and J by 5 bases. The germline gives CDR1 MDHEN, CDR2 SYDVKM. This CDR3 region has 14 residues. CDR3 residues: CASSLWAGGETQYF. DNA for the CDR3: TGTGCCAGCAGTTTATGGGCGGGAGGGGAGACCCAGTACTTC.

The chain employs TRBV27 and TRBJ1-2; possibly TRBD1 for D (5 bases). CDR3 length: 15 amino acids. CDR1 MNHEY and CDR2 SMNVEV come from the germline V gene (reference sequence). Trimming removed 5 bases at V and 6 bases at J, with 19 bases between. The CDR3 coding sequence is TGTGCCAGCAGTACCGGGACTTACTGGTGGCATGGCTACACCTTC. Amino acid sequence: CASSTGTYWWHGYTF.

This clone was observed a handful of times. The J gene is TRBJ2-4, the V gene TRBV11-3; 11 nucleotides match TRBD2. With 5 bases clipped from V and 1 base from J, the junction kept 10 bases outside the gene matches. The CDR3 spans 18 residues. Germline-derived CDR1 and CDR2 are SGHNT and YENEEA. CDR3 DNA sequence: TGTGCCAGCAGCCCCCTTAGCGGGAGGGGTGGGGCCAAAAACATTCAGTACTTC. It specifies CASSPLSGRGGAKNIQYF. Drawing the rest from reference TRBV11-3 and TRBJ2-4, the complete variable domain is EAGVVQSPRYKIIEKKQPVAFWCNPISGHNTLYWYLQNLGQGPELLIRYENEEAVDDSQLPKDRFSAERLKGVDSTLKIQPAELGDSAVYLCASSPLSGRGGAKNIQYFGAGTRLSVL.

This clone was recorded a few times. The chain joins TRBV5-1 to TRBJ2-7, with 14 bases aligning to TRBD2. The germline gives CDR1 SGHRS, CDR2 YFSETQ. The CDR3 consists of 16 residues. Unmatched junction bases numbered 1, after V lost 0 bases and J lost 2 bases. The CDR3: CASSLGGLAGAYEQYF. In nucleotides, the CDR3 is TGCGCCAGCAGCTTGGGGGGACTAGCGGGAGCCTACGAGCAGTACTTC.

This clone was detected a few times. The V call is TRBV18, the J call TRBJ2-7; D ambiguous. The germline V and J ends were trimmed by 3 bases and 6 bases, with 18 bases remaining between them. Looked up from germline, CDR1 is KGHSH and CDR2 is LQKENI. The CDR3 runs 15 residues. The CDR3 coding sequence is TGTGCCAGCTCACCCAGTAGGGCAGGTGTCTCCGAGCAGTACTTC. This sequence encodes CASSPSRAGVSEQYF.

This clone was seen only a few times. V is TRBV28 and J is TRBJ2-7; D may be TRBD1 (6 bases). This CDR3 region has 14 residues. Germline CDR1 reads MDHEN; CDR2 reads SYDVKM. V was shortened by 7 bases and J by 1 base, with 14 bases between the two germline ends. CDR3 DNA: TGTGCCAGCACCATACAGGGTTGGTCCTACGAGCAGTACTTC. Its protein is CASTIQGWSYEQYF.

This clone was observed at least ten times. The V gene is TRBV4-1, the J gene TRBJ2-6; 9 bases align to TRBD1. With 0 bases clipped from V and 15 bases from J, the junction kept 6 bases outside the gene matches. Germline V gene data show CDR1 as MGHRA and CDR2 as YSYEKL. The CDR3 runs to 14 residues. The CDR3 spells CASSQEGQGVALTF. CDR3 nucleotides: TGCGCCAGCAGCCAAGAGGGACAGGGAGTAGCCCTGACTTTC.

The chain has TRBV2 and TRBJ2-7, with 10 positions matching TRBD2. Germline CDR1 reads SNHLY; CDR2 reads FYNNEI. This CDR3 comprises 14 residues. V shed 6 bases, J shed 0 bases, and the junction held 2 bases outside the gene matches. Written as DNA, the CDR3 is TGTGCCAGCAGAGGGACTAGCGCCTCCTACGAGCAGTACTTC. This translates into CASRGTSASYEQYF.

V gene TRBV5-6 combines with J gene TRBJ1-3; D is uncertain. In germline, CDR1 is SGHDT, CDR2 YYEEEE. The CDR3 extends over 15 amino acids. The germline V and J ends were trimmed by 1 base and 4 bases, with 12 bases remaining between them. In nucleotides, the CDR3 is TGTGCCAGCAGCTTGCGTCTCCACTCCGGAAACACCATATATTTT. This sequence encodes CASSLRLHSGNTIYF.

The V call is TRBV29-1, the J call TRBJ2-1; 7 bases line up with TRBD1. Germline lookup yields CDR1 SQVTM and CDR2 ANQGSEA. The CDR3 covers 13 residues. Unmatched junction bases numbered 7, after V lost 4 bases and J lost 7 bases. CDR3: CSVAETGFNEQFF. CDR3 DNA sequence: TGCAGCGTTGCTGAGACAGGGTTTAATGAGCAGTTCTTC.

The chain combines TRBV18 with TRBJ2-1; 10 positions agree with TRBD2. V was clipped by 4 bases and J by 5 bases; unmatched bases: 11. The germline V gene has CDR1 KGHSH and CDR2 LQKENI. The CDR3 has 17 amino acids. CDR3 nucleotides: TGTGCCAGCTCACAACCCAACGGACTAGCGGCCAACAATGAGCAGTTCTTC. Protein sequence: CASSQPNGLAANNEQFF. Full variable domain (outside the CDR3, taken from reference TRBV18 and TRBJ2-1): NAGVMQNPRHLVRRRGQEARLRCSPMKGHSHVYWYRQLPEEGLKFMVYLQKENIIDESGMPKERFSAEFPKEGPSILRIQQVVRGDSAAYFCASSQPNGLAANNEQFFGPGTRLTVL.

There are many counts of this clone. This may be a read error, as it is one base from a much larger clone. Distinct nucleotide sequences in the sample also encode this CDR3. V usage is TRBV7-2 and J usage is TRBJ2-1; D is unclear. This CDR3 is built from 11 residues. With 3 bases removed from V and 5 bases from J, the gap between germline ends came to 2 bases. CDR1 and CDR2 (germline): SGHTA, FQGNSA. CDR3 nucleotides: TGTGCCAGCAGCTTCCACAATGAGCAGTTCTTC. It specifies CASSFHNEQFF.

This clone was seen ten or more times. The chain is built from TRBV10-3 and TRBJ2-3, with a possible D match to TRBD2 (5 bases). Germline V gene data show CDR1 as ENHRY and CDR2 as SYGVKD. The CDR3 is 12 amino acids. V dropped 5 bases and J dropped 5 bases, with 8 bases sitting between them. The CDR3 DNA reads TGTGCCATCAGTCCCCGGGAAGATACGCAGTATTTT. Translation: CAISPREDTQYF.

The chain joins TRBV10-1 to TRBJ1-2; D not resolved. The V end was cut by 5 bases, the J end by 6 bases, with 4 bases between. The CDR3 has 10 amino acids. Germline V gene data show CDR1 as WNHNN and CDR2 as SYGVQD (reference sequence). CDR3 sequence: CASSHDGYTF. The CDR3 DNA sequence: TGCGCCAGCAGTCACGATGGCTACACCTTC.

The chain employs TRBV7-6 and TRBJ2-1, with 12 bases that match TRBD2. Trimming cost V 5 bases and J 3 bases; bases outside gene matches: 5. Germline CDR1 is SGHVS and CDR2 is FNYEAQ. The CDR3 runs 16 residues. The CDR3 region is CASSRLAGDGYNEQFF. The CDR3 DNA sequence: TGTGCCAGCAGCAGACTAGCGGGAGATGGCTACAATGAGCAGTTCTTC.

This clone has only a few counts. The gene calls are TRBV2 and TRBJ2-6; the match to TRBD1 covers 7 bases. Germline V gene lookup returns CDR1 SNHLY and CDR2 FYNNEI. After removal of 6 bases from V and 2 bases from J, the junction contained 4 bases not matched to a gene. The CDR3 has 15 amino acids. The CDR3 sequence: CASSLQGTGANVLTF. The CDR3 DNA reads TGTGCCAGCAGCCTACAGGGGACTGGGGCCAACGTCCTGACTTTC.